Detailed here is one T cell receptor (beta chain). Tumor or blood genomic DNA was sequenced, with inputs of roughly 550 ng to 6,500 ng. The sample is drawn from a study of T cells in tumors after PD-1 blockade. In the study overall: Patients had no prior checkpoint blockade, systemic immunosuppressants, or anti-cancer therapy within 4 weeks.

Clones were read by immunoSEQ multiplex PCR, and TCRdb kept only the in-frame ones, dropping some. There are 61,000 or so clones in the sample; around three quarters occur only once, and about an eighth lies in the top ten. CDR1 and CDR2 from the germline V gene are MNHNY and SVGAGI (reference sequence). This CDR3 comprises 13 residues. This sample comprised PBMCs, obtained before anti-PD-1 treatment. This sequence was found in a human donor with basal cell carcinoma. The chain is built from TRBV6-6 and TRBJ2-5, with D maybe TRBD1 (6 bases). The DNA end favors TRBJ2-7, so the J call may be wrong. The CDR3 region has the DNA TGTGCCAGCACCAGACAGGACCTCTACGAGCAGTACTTC. This gives the protein CASTRQDLYEQYF.